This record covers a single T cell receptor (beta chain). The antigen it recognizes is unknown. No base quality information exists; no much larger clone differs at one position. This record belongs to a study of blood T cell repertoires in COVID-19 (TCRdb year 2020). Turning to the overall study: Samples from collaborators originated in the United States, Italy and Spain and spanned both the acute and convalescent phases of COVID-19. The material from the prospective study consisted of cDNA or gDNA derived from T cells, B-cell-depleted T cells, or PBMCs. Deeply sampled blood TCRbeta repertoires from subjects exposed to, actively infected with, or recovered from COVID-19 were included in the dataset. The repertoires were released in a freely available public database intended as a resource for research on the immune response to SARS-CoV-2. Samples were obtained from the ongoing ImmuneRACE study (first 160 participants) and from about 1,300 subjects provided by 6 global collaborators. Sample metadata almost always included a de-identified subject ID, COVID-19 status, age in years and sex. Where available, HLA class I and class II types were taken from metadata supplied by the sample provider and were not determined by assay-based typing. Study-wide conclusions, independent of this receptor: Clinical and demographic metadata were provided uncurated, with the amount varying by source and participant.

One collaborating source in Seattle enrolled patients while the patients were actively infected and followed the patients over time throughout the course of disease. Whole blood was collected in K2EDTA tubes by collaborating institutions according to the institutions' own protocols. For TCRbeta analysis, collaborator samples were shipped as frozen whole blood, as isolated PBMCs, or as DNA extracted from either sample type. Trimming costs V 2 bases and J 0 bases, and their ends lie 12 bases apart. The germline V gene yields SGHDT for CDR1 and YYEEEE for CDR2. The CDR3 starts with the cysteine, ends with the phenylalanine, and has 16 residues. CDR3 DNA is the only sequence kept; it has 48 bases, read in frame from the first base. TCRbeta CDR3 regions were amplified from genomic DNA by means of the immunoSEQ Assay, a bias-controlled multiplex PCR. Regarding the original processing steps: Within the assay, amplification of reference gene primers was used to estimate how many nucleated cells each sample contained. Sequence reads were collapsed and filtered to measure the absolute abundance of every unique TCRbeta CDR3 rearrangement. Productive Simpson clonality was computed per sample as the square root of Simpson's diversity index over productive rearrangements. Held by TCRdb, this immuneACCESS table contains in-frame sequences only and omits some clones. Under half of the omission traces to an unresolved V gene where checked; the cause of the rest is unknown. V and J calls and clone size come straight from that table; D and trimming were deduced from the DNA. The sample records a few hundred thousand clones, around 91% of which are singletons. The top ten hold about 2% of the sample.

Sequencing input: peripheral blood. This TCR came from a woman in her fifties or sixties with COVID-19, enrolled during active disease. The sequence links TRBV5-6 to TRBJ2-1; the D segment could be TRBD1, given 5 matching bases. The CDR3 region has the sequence CASSLFTGLSYNEQFF. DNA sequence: TGTGCCAGCAGCTTATTTACAGGCCTCTCCTACAATGAGCAGTTCTTC.